The source of this T cell receptor beta chain is a study of control samples from healthy donors and cancer patients. The CDR3 contains 15 residues. V lost 6 bases and J lost 5, with 20 bases in between. CDR1 MNHNY and CDR2 SVGAGI come from the germline V gene (reference sequence). Generated by immunoSEQ multiplex PCR, the TCRdb table keeps only in-frame clones and is missing some. The sample has about 69,000 clones, roughly 84% seen once. Material: PBMCs. The clonotype originates from a woman between 45 and 60 years old with lung cancer. This chain links TRBV6-6 with TRBJ2-7, with TRBD2 as a possible D gene (5 bases). The CDR3 DNA is TGTGCCAGCAGCCTCGGACTTCAACCCCAAAACGAGCAGTACTTC. Translation gives CASSLGLQPQNEQYF.